The 28 T cell receptor beta chains below were found in one sample sequenced in a study of cytomegalovirus exposure and HLA in healthy donors. Researchers ran the PCR with 60 Vbeta and 13 Jbeta primers. TCRdb's copy holds only in-frame clones and misses some; the assay was immunoSEQ multiplex PCR. The table records some 45,000 clones, around 72% of them present only once. The sample was PBMCs. These receptors were collected from a woman under 40 in good health and CMV-seronegative.

This clone was counted once. The rearrangement links TRBV10-3 to TRBJ1-1, with D perhaps matching TRBD1 (6 bases). The germline CDR1 and CDR2 sequences are ENHRY and SYGVKD. V was shortened by 7 bases and J by 1 base, with 10 bases between the two germline ends. The CDR3 covers 13 residues. The CDR3 spells CAIMGRGNTEAFF. The CDR3 coding sequence is TGTGCCATCATGGGCAGGGGGAACACTGAAGCTTTCTTT.

This clone was detected once. The genes are TRBV15 and TRBJ2-3, with TRBD2 identical over 8 bases. Per the germline V gene, CDR1 is LNHNV and CDR2 is YYDKDF (reference sequence). The CDR3 is 14 amino acids. V was pared by 8 bases and J by 2 bases, with 6 bases of the junction left unmatched. This CDR3 reads CATAPGGNTDTQYF. CDR3 nucleotides: TGTGCCACCGCCCCGGGGGGGAACACAGATACGCAGTATTTT.

This clone was observed a single time. This chain connects TRBV5-1 to TRBJ2-2, with TRBD2 as a possible D gene (5 bases). The germline V and J ends were trimmed by 0 bases and 1 base, with 10 bases remaining between them. The germline V gene encodes CDR1 SGHRS and CDR2 YFSETQ. This CDR3 comprises 16 residues. The CDR3 DNA sequence: TGCGCCAGCAGCTTGGGTGGACTGGAGAACACCGGGGAGCTGTTTTTT. It translates to CASSLGGLENTGELFF. The complete variable domain, with remaining parts taken from reference TRBV5-1 and TRBJ2-2, reads KAGVTQTPRYLIKTRGQQVTLSCSPISGHRSVSWYQQTPGQGLQFLFEYFSETQRNKGNFPGRFSGRQFSNSRSEMNVSTLELGDSALYLCASSLGGLENTGELFFGEGSRLTVL.

As to this clone: Its ends do not fully match the called genes, so a read error is possible. At the DNA level, this CDR3 is encoded by other sequences in the same sample as well. The chain uses TRBV29-1 and TRBJ1-1; TRBD1 might be the D (6 bases). Per the germline V gene, CDR1 is SQVTM and CDR2 is ANQGSEA. CDR3 size: 15 residues. CDR3 coding DNA: TGCAGCGTCGAAGGATACAGGGAATCTAACACTGAAGCTTTCTTT. Protein sequence: CSVEGYRESNTEAFF.

The rearrangement uses TRBV2 and TRBJ1-1; no clear D gene. The CDR3 sequence is 15 residues long. V was pared by 4 bases and J by 1 base, with 13 bases between. Germline V gene data show CDR1 as SNHLY and CDR2 as FYNNEI. The CDR3 spells CASSAAELTNTEAFF. CDR3 bases: TGTGCCAGCAGTGCAGCGGAGCTAACGAACACTGAAGCTTTCTTT.

This chain connects TRBV5-1 to TRBJ2-1; 12 nucleotides line up with TRBD2. CDR1 is SGHRS, CDR2 YFSETQ, per germline. There are 15 residues in the CDR3. The V gene end was trimmed by 5 bases and the J gene end by 4 bases; junction bases not matched to a gene: 4. CDR3 DNA sequence: TGCGCCAGCAGAGATGGGACTAGCGGGTACAATGAGCAGTTCTTC. The encoded protein is CASRDGTSGYNEQFF. The full variable domain, with the rest looked up from reference TRBV5-1 and TRBJ2-1, is KAGVTQTPRYLIKTRGQQVTLSCSPISGHRSVSWYQQTPGQGLQFLFEYFSETQRNKGNFPGRFSGRQFSNSRSEMNVSTLELGDSALYLCASRDGTSGYNEQFFGPGTRLTVL.

The chain combines TRBV6-1 with TRBJ2-3; TRBD2 matches at 8 bases. V lost 8 bases and J lost 1; bases outside the gene matches: 5. CDR1 is MNHNS, CDR2 SASEGT, per germline. The CDR3 length is 14 residues. The CDR3 region has the DNA TGTGCCAGCGGAGATAGCGGGGGCACAGATACGCAGTATTTT. It codes for CASGDSGGTDTQYF.

The rearrangement uses TRBV7-9 and TRBJ2-3; D is ambiguous. Trimming removed 1 base from V and 4 bases from J, with 9 bases in between. The CDR3 covers 14 residues. Looked up from germline, CDR1 is SEHNR and CDR2 is FQNEAQ (reference sequence). As DNA, the CDR3 is TGTGCCAGCAGCTTAGTAGCCTCGGCAGATACGCAGTATTTT. This encodes CASSLVASADTQYF.

The V and J genes are TRBV5-1 and TRBJ1-1, with a possible D match to TRBD1 (6 bases). The V and J ends lost 4 bases and 1 base respectively, with 11 bases between them. The CDR3 covers 14 residues. Germline V gene sequence: CDR1 SGHRS, CDR2 YFSETQ. The CDR3 protein is CASSDRDKNTEAFF. In nucleotides, the CDR3 is TGCGCCAGCAGCGACCGGGACAAGAACACTGAAGCTTTCTTT.

This clone is medium-sized by share. The rearrangement links TRBV4-1 to TRBJ2-1; 7 bases agree with TRBD2. The CDR3 spans 16 residues. Germline values: CDR1 MGHRA, CDR2 YSYEKL. V shed 4 bases, J shed 0 bases, and the junction held 6 bases outside the gene matches. The CDR3 reads CASSLGGSSSYNEQFF. The CDR3 DNA is TGCGCCAGCAGCCTGGGGGGGTCGAGCTCCTACAATGAGCAGTTCTTC.

V gene TRBV11-3 combines with J gene TRBJ2-3, with D unclear. CDR1 and CDR2 (germline): SGHNT, YENEEA. The CDR3 runs 14 residues. V was shortened by 6 bases and J by 6 bases, with 16 bases between the two germline ends. CDR3 bases: TGTGCCAGCAGTACCGGGTCTACCGAGGATACGCAGTATTTT. The encoded protein is CASSTGSTEDTQYF.

This clone was seen at least ten times. The chain carries TRBV18 and TRBJ2-1; 7 bases are a match to TRBD2. With 2 bases clipped from V and 10 bases from J, the junction kept 11 bases outside the gene matches. The CDR3 covers 15 residues. Germline V gives CDR1 KGHSH, CDR2 LQKENI. The CDR3 DNA reads TGTGCCAGCTCACCAGCTAGCGGACCGCTCTCGGAGCAGTTCTTC. Its translation: CASSPASGPLSEQFF. The complete variable domain, with remaining parts taken from reference TRBV18 and TRBJ2-1, reads NAGVMQNPRHLVRRRGQEARLRCSPMKGHSHVYWYRQLPEEGLKFMVYLQKENIIDESGMPKERFSAEFPKEGPSILRIQQVVRGDSAAYFCASSPASGPLSEQFFGPGTRLTVL.

Only one count was recorded for this clone. The chain combines TRBV30 with TRBJ1-2; 7 bases match TRBD1. Trimming cost V 4 bases and J 8 bases; bases outside gene matches: 13. The germline V gene has CDR1 GTSNPN and CDR2 SVGIG (reference sequence). This CDR3 is built from 14 residues. The CDR3 here is CAWNRRGTEEGYTF. DNA of the CDR3: TGTGCCTGGAATCGCCGGGGGACAGAGGAGGGCTACACCTTC.

This clone was seen more than once but under ten times. The genes are TRBV30 and TRBJ2-2; D gene uncertain. The CDR3 totals 11 residues. The V gene's germline CDR1 is GTSNPN and CDR2 SVGIG (reference sequence). Trimming shortened V by 2 bases and J by 8 bases, and 6 bases separated the two germline ends. In nucleotides, the CDR3 is TGTGCCTGGAGTCAGGCGGGGGAGCTGTTTTTT. Its protein product is CAWSQAGELFF. The entire variable domain, with the rest obtained from reference TRBV30 and TRBJ2-2, is as follows: SQTIHQWPATLVQPVGSPLSLECTVEGTSNPNLYWYRQAAGRGLQLLFYSVGIGQISSEVPQNLSASRPQDRQFILSSKKLLLSDSGFYLCAWSQAGELFFGEGSRLTVL.

This chain uses TRBV28 with TRBJ1-4, with a weak D call TRBD1 (5 bases). V lost 3 bases and J 8 bases, leaving 13 bases between the germline ends. There are 14 residues in the CDR3. In germline, CDR1 is MDHEN, CDR2 SYDVKM. The CDR3 nucleotides are TGTGCCAGCAGTTTCAACCAGGGTGCAGAAAAACTGTTTTTT. It translates to CASSFNQGAEKLFF.

This clone occurred a few times. The chain joins TRBV7-2 to TRBJ2-3; unclear D gene. V lost 0 bases, J lost 2 bases, and 9 bases lay in between. Germline V lookup: CDR1 SGHTA, CDR2 FQGNSA. This CDR3 is built from 15 residues. The CDR3 coding sequence is TGTGCCAGCAGCTTAGCGGGCGCCTACACAGATACGCAGTATTTT. It encodes CASSLAGAYTDTQYF. The full variable domain, with the rest looked up from reference TRBV7-2 and TRBJ2-3, is GAGVSQSPSNKVTEKGKDVELRCDPISGHTALYWYRQSLGQGLEFLIYFQGNSAPDKSGLPSDRFSAERTGGSVSTLTIQRTQQEDSAVYLCASSLAGAYTDTQYFGPGTRLTVL.

This sequence joins TRBV14 and TRBJ1-6; D unresolved. The ends were cut back, 4 bases at V and 6 bases at J, with 4 bases in the middle. The CDR3 runs 12 residues. CDR1 SGHDN and CDR2 FVKESK come from the germline V gene. CDR3 loop: CASSLSNSPLHF. CDR3 in DNA: TGTGCCAGCAGCCTTAGTAATTCACCCCTCCACTTT.

The J gene is TRBJ1-6, the V gene TRBV5-1, with D possibly being TRBD1 (6 bases). Germline CDR1 SGHRS, CDR2 YFSETQ. CDR3 length equals 14 residues. V was pared by 1 base and J by 10 bases, with 12 bases between. The CDR3 DNA sequence: TGCGCCAGCAGCTTGAGAACAGGGAACTCACCCCTCCACTTT. Protein sequence: CASSLRTGNSPLHF.

This sequence joins TRBV7-9 and TRBJ2-7, with a possible D match to TRBD1 (5 bases). Germline CDR1 SEHNR, CDR2 FQNEAQ (reference sequence). Trimming stripped 5 bases from V and 3 bases from J, with 20 bases between. This CDR3 contains 16 residues. The CDR3 loop is CASSGQRGAADYEQYF. The CDR3 nucleotides read TGTGCCAGCAGCGGCCAAAGGGGTGCAGCAGACTACGAGCAGTACTTC.

The CDR3 DNA is TGTGCCAGCAGCTTAGGACGGGGGGCTGCCACAGATACGCAGTATTTT. It is translated as CASSLGRGAATDTQYF. The chain is built from TRBV7-9 and TRBJ2-3; D might be TRBD2 (7 bases). Trimming left V 1 base short and J 2 bases short, with 13 bases between. CDR1 is SEHNR and CDR2 is FQNEAQ in the germline V gene (reference sequence). The CDR3 has 16 amino acids. Full variable domain (rest looked up from reference TRBV7-9 and TRBJ2-3): DTGVSQNPRHKITKRGQNVTFRCDPISEHNRLYWYRQTLGQGPEFLTYFQNEAQLEKSRLLSDRFSAERPKGSFSTLEIQRTEQGDSAMYLCASSLGRGAATDTQYFGPGTRLTVL.

V is TRBV30 and J is TRBJ1-2; 10 bases line up with TRBD1. The CDR3 length is 12 residues. Germline V gene lookup returns CDR1 GTSNPN and CDR2 SVGIG (reference sequence). V dropped 2 bases and J dropped 11; count of bases not matched to a gene: 5. CDR3 loop: CAWSQDRGVYTF. DNA for the CDR3: TGTGCCTGGAGTCAGGACAGGGGGGTATACACCTTC.

The table lists this clone with a few counts. V usage is TRBV6-6 and J usage is TRBJ2-6; D is possibly TRBD2 (5 bases). V was trimmed by 6 bases and J by 2 bases, leaving 8 bases between them. Germline V lookup: CDR1 MNHNY, CDR2 SVGAGI (reference sequence). This CDR3 region has 14 residues. The CDR3 protein is CASRDFTGANVLTF. The CDR3, as DNA: TGTGCCAGCAGGGACTTTACTGGGGCCAACGTCCTGACTTTC.

The chain links TRBV30 to TRBJ2-5, with D uncertain. CDR1 and CDR2 from the germline V gene are GTSNPN and SVGIG (reference sequence). Trimming pared 8 bases from V and 2 bases from J, leaving 18 bases between. This CDR3 has 14 residues. CDR3: CAHSFSATQETQYF. The CDR3 nucleotides are TGTGCCCATTCATTCAGCGCAACGCAAGAGACCCAGTACTTC.

This clone was found a few times. V usage is TRBV21-1 and J usage is TRBJ1-4. TRBV21-1 is a documented pseudogene. The CDR3 is 19 residues long. CDR3 residues: CASSKFGQDIGLTNEKLFF. The DNA of the CDR3 is TGTGCCAGCAGCAAATTTGGGCAGGATATCGGACTTACTAATGAAAAACTGTTTTTT.

The CDR3 coding sequence is TGTGCCGCCGGGACTAGACCCACAGATACGCAGTATTTT. This encodes CAAGTRPTDTQYF. This chain joins TRBV6-5 and TRBJ2-3; 8 bases line up with TRBD2. The germline gives CDR1 MNHEY, CDR2 SVGAGI. CDR3 size: 13 residues. With 11 bases clipped from V and 2 bases from J, the junction kept 6 bases outside the gene matches.

J is TRBJ1-5 and V is TRBV29-1; perhaps TRBD1 as D (6 bases). This CDR3 has 15 amino acids. CDR1 and CDR2 (germline): SQVTM, ANQGSEA. The V end was cut by 5 bases, the J end by 5 bases, with 19 bases between. The CDR3 DNA reads TGCAGCGTTAGTGTGGGTCAGGGGAACGATCAGCCCCAGCATTTT. Protein sequence: CSVSVGQGNDQPQHF.

This clone was seen a few times. The chain links TRBV6-1 to TRBJ1-3; D possibly corresponds to TRBD1 (5 bases). V lost 5 bases to trimming and J lost 4 bases, with 15 bases between them. CDR3 length: 15 residues. The V gene's germline CDR1 is MNHNS and CDR2 SASEGT. The CDR3 sequence: CASSPQAGSGNTIYF. As DNA, the CDR3 is TGTGCCAGCAGTCCCCAAGCAGGGTCGGGAAACACCATATATTTT.

In DNA form, the CDR3 reads TGCGCCAGCAGCGCCCTCACTAGTACCTCAGAGACCCAGTACTTC. This encodes CASSALTSTSETQYF. V is TRBV5-1 and J is TRBJ2-5, with TRBD2 as a possible D gene (5 bases). Germline V CDR1 and CDR2: SGHRS, YFSETQ. V was shortened by 4 bases and J by 4 bases, with 17 bases between the two germline ends. There are 15 residues in the CDR3. The full variable domain, in which reference TRBV5-1 and TRBJ2-5 provide the parts outside the CDR3, is KAGVTQTPRYLIKTRGQQVTLSCSPISGHRSVSWYQQTPGQGLQFLFEYFSETQRNKGNFPGRFSGRQFSNSRSEMNVSTLELGDSALYLCASSALTSTSETQYFGPGTRLLVL.